The entry below describes one T cell receptor (beta chain). Authors' methods: Using reference gene primer amplification, nucleated cell counts were estimated. Repertoires were generated with immunoSEQ multiplex PCR, while TCRdb's copy carries only in-frame clones and drops some. V and J calls and clone size are given by that table; D and trimming were obtained from the DNA. The table has about 240,000 clones, around four fifths seen once; the top ten hold roughly 2%. The entry originates in a study of blood T cell repertoires in COVID-19. The CDR3 extends over 18 amino acids. V was trimmed by 3 bases and J by 2 bases, leaving 20 bases between them. CDR1 is MDHEN and CDR2 is SYDVKM in the germline V gene.

Input material: peripheral blood. The chain couples TRBV28 to TRBJ1-5; D possibly corresponds to TRBD1 (6 bases). The sequence derives from a man aged 25-45 years who had recovered from COVID-19. CDR3 DNA: TGTGCCAGCAGTTTGTGGGGACAATCCCTATACGGCAATCAGCCCCAGCATTTT. This gives the protein CASSLWGQSLYGNQPQHF.